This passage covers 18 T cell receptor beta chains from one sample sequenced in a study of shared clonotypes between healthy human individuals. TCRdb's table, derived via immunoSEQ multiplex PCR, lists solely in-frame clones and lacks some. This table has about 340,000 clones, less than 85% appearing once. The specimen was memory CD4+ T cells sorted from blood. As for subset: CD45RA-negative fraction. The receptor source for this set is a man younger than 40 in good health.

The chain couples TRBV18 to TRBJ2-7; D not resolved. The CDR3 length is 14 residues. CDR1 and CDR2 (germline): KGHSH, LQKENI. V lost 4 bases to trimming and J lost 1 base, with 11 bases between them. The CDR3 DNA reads TGTGCCAGCTCACAAGGGTCGAAATCCTACGAGCAGTACTTC. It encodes CASSQGSKSYEQYF. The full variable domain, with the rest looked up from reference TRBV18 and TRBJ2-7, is NAGVMQNPRHLVRRRGQEARLRCSPMKGHSHVYWYRQLPEEGLKFMVYLQKENIIDESGMPKERFSAEFPKEGPSILRIQQVVRGDSAAYFCASSQGSKSYEQYFGPGTRLTVT.

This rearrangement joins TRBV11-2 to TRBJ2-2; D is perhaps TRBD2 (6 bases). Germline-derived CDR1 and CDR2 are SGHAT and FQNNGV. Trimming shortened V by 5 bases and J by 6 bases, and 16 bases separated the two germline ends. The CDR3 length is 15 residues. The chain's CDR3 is CASSTTGVLSGELFF. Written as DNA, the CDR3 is TGTGCCAGCAGCACGACGGGGGTACTCTCCGGGGAGCTGTTTTTT.

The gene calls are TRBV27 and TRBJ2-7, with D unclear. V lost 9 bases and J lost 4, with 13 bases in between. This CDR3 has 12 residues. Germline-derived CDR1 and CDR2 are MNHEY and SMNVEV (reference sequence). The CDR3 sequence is CASGRVVYEQYF. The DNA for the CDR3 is TGTGCCAGTGGAAGGGTTGTTTACGAGCAGTACTTC.

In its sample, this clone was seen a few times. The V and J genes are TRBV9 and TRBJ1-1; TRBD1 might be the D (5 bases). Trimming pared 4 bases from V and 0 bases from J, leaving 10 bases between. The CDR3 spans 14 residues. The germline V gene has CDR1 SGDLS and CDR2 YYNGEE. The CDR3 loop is CASSRDGLNTEAFF. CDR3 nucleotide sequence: TGTGCCAGCAGCCGGGACGGCCTGAACACTGAAGCTTTCTTT.

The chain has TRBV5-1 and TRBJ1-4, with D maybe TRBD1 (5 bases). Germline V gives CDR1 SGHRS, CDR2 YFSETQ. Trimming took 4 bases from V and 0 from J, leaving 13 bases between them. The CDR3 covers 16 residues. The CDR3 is CASSQEPGTTNEKLFF. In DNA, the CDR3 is TGCGCCAGCAGCCAAGAACCAGGGACAACTAATGAAAAACTGTTTTTT. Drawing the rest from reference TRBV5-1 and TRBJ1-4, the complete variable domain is KAGVTQTPRYLIKTRGQQVTLSCSPISGHRSVSWYQQTPGQGLQFLFEYFSETQRNKGNFPGRFSGRQFSNSRSEMNVSTLELGDSALYLCASSQEPGTTNEKLFFGSGTQLSVL.

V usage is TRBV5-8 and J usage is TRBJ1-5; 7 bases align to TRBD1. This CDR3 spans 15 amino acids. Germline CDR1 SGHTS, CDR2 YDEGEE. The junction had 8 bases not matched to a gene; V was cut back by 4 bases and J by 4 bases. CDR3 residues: CASSPRDRPNQPQHF. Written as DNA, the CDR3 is TGTGCCAGCAGCCCCCGGGACAGACCAAATCAGCCCCAGCATTTT.

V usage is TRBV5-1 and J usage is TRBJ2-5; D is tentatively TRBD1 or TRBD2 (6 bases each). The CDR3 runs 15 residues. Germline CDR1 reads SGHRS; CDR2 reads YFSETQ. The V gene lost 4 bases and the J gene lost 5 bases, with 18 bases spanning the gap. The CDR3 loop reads CASSRGPADSETQYF. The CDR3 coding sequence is TGCGCCAGCAGCCGGGGGCCAGCCGATAGCGAGACCCAGTACTTC.

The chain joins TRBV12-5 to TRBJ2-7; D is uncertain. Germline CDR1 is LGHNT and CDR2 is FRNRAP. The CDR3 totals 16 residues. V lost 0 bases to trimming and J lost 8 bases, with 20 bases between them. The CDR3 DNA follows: TGTGCTAGTGGTTTGGTATCTGGGTCAGCTTCCTTCAAGCAGTACTTC. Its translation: CASGLVSGSASFKQYF.

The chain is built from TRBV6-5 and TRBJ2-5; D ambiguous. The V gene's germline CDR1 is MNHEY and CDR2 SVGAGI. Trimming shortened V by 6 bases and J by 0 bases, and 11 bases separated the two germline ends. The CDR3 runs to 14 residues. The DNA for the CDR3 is TGTGCCAGCAGCAAAGATTTGTACCAAGAGACCCAGTACTTC. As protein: CASSKDLYQETQYF.

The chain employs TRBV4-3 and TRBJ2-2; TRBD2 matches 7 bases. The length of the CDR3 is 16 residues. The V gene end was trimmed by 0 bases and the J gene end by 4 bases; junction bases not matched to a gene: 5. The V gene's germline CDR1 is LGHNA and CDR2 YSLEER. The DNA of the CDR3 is TGCGCCAGCAGCCAAGAACCTAGCGGAACCACCGGGGAGCTGTTTTTT. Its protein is CASSQEPSGTTGELFF.

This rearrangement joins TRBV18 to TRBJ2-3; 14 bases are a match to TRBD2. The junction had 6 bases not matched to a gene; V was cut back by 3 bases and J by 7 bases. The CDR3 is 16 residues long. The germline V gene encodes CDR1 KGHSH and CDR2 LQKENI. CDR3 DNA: TGTGCCAGCTCACCCGGGACTAGCGGGAGAATTAATACGCAGTATTTT. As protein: CASSPGTSGRINTQYF.

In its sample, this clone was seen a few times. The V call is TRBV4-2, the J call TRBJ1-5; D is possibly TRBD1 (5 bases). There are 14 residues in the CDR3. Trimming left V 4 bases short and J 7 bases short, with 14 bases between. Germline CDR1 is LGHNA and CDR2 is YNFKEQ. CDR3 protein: CASSPAGGDQPQHF. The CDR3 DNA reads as TGTGCCAGCAGCCCGGCCGGGGGGGACCAGCCCCAGCATTTT.

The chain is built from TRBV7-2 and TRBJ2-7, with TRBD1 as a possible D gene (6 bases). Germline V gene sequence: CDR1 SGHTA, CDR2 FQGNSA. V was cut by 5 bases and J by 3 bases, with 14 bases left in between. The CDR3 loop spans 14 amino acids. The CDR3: CASSPSQGFYEQYF. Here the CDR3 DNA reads TGTGCCAGCAGCCCATCTCAGGGGTTCTACGAGCAGTACTTC. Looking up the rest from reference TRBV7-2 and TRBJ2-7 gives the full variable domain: GAGVSQSPSNKVTEKGKDVELRCDPISGHTALYWYRQSLGQGLEFLIYFQGNSAPDKSGLPSDRFSAERTGGSVSTLTIQRTQQEDSAVYLCASSPSQGFYEQYFGPGTRLTVT.

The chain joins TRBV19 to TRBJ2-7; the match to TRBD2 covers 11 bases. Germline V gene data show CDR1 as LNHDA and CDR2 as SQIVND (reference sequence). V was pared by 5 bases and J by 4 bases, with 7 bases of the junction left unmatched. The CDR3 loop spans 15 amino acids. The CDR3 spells CASSLTGTSGYEQYF. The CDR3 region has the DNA TGTGCCAGTAGTTTGACCGGGACTAGCGGTTACGAGCAGTACTTC.

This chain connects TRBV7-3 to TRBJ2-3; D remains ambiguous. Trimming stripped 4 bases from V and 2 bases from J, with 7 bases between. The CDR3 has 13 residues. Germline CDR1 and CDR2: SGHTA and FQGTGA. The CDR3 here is CASSSLDTDTQYF. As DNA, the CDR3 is TGTGCCAGCAGCTCCCTGGACACAGATACGCAGTATTTT.

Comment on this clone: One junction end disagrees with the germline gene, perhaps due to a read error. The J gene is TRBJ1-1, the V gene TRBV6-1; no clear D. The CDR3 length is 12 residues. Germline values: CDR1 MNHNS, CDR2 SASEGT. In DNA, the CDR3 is TGTGCCAGCAGCGAAGACTACACTGAAGCTTTCTTT. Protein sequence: CASSEDYTEAFF.

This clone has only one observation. This CDR3 reads CASRVQIREQYF. In DNA, the CDR3 is TGTGCCAGCAGAGTTCAGATTCGCGAGCAGTACTTC. The chain employs TRBV2 and TRBJ2-7, with D hard to call. Between the trimmed V and J ends, which lost 6 bases and 6 bases, there was a span of 12 bases. Germline values: CDR1 SNHLY, CDR2 FYNNEI. The CDR3 contains 12 residues. Based on the CDR3 plus reference TRBV2 and TRBJ2-7, the full variable domain is EPEVTQTPSHQVTQMGQEVILRCVPISNHLYFYWYRQILGQKVEFLVSFYNNEISEKSEIFDDQFSVERPDGSNFTLKIRSTKLEDSAMYFCASRVQIREQYFGPGTRLTVT.

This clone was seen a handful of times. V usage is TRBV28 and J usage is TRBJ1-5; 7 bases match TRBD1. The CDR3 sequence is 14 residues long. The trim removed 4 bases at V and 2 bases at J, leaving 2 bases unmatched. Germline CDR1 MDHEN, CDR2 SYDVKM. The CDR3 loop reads CASSSGQGNQPQHF. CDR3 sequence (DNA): TGTGCCAGCAGTTCCGGACAGGGCAATCAGCCCCAGCATTTT.